Listed below are T cell receptor beta chains from one sample, sequenced in a study of T cell responses to AZD1222 COVID-19 vaccine. Clones were read by immunoSEQ multiplex PCR, and TCRdb kept only the in-frame ones, dropping some. The table has about 180,000 clones, 88% seen once; the top ten hold 26%. The source was peripheral blood, collected 28 days after the second AZD1222 dose. Receptors originate from an adult who received the AZD1222 COVID-19 vaccine. The conserved cysteine and the conserved F or W are not part of the CDR3 here. Fields, in order: J gene, D gene, V gene, CDR3 protein. D genes are given only for firm matches.

>TRBJ2-1|-|TRBV21-1
ASSKSPTESNEQF
>TRBJ1-2|-|TRBV7-2
ASSLGNYGYT
>TRBJ2-1|TRBD2|TRBV27
ASSRSGRASYNEQF
>TRBJ1-5|TRBD1|TRBV10-1
ASSEDGTAWVGNQPQH
>TRBJ1-1|-|TRBV6-5
ASSYSAGNTEAF
>TRBJ2-1|TRBD2|TRBV6-5
ASSRLAESYNEQF
>TRBJ2-7|TRBD1|TRBV11-2
ASSLGDSTSLYEQY
>TRBJ2-1|TRBD2|TRBV5-1
ASSLVPGLAGGNEQF
>TRBJ1-4|-|TRBV28
ASSLLQGVGKLF
>TRBJ2-7|-|TRBV3-1/TRBV3-2
ASSQGGVYEQY
>TRBJ2-2|TRBD2|TRBV5-1
ASDPGLGNTGELF
>TRBJ2-1|-|TRBV7-2
ASSPGGGRRHEQF
>TRBJ2-7|-|TRBV15
ATSRDGQGYEQY
>TRBJ2-7|TRBD1|TRBV20-1
SASDPGQGPYEQY
>TRBJ2-7|-|TRBV7-6
ASSIRGRTTEQY
>TRBJ2-1|-|TRBV6-2/TRBV6-3
ASSIQGNEQF
>TRBJ1-1|-|TRBV7-9
ASSLTWNTEAF
>TRBJ2-7|-|TRBV6-1
ASSESGVSSYEQY
>TRBJ1-6|-|TRBV27
ASTLGNSPLH
>TRBJ2-7|TRBD2|TRBV5-1
ASSWGLARDEQY
>TRBJ2-5|TRBD2|TRBV28
ASTNGASGNQETQY
>TRBJ2-1|TRBD2|TRBV9
ASSQAGSYNEQF
>TRBJ2-3|-|TRBV6-5
ASRRGPSTDTQY
>TRBJ1-1|-|TRBV5-1
ASSFQGETEAF
>TRBJ2-2|TRBD2|TRBV7-3
ASSLREVAGATGELF
>TRBJ1-5|-|TRBV7-8
ASSPDTSNQPQH
>TRBJ2-1|TRBD2|TRBV3-1/TRBV3-2
ASSQAQAGVSTQSYNEQF
>TRBJ2-1|TRBD2|TRBV7-3
ASSSSGTSGDNEQF
>TRBJ2-5|-|TRBV28
ASSYWNQETQY
>TRBJ2-1|TRBD1|TRBV5-1
ASSAQTDRGEF
>TRBJ2-3|TRBD2|TRBV19
ASSTTSGSTDTQY
>TRBJ2-3|-|TRBV19
ASRAHFTAADTQY
>TRBJ2-2|-|TRBV2
AGLRDINTGELF
>TRBJ1-1|-|TRBV7-2
ASSLRQFTEAF
>TRBJ1-4|TRBD1|TRBV18
ASKAQGAQEKLF
>TRBJ1-2|-|TRBV6-6
ASSPTASPNYGYT
>TRBJ1-3|-|TRBV6-1
ASSERGENSGNTIY
>TRBJ1-5|-|TRBV3-1/TRBV3-2
ASSQDQGVGVGQPQH
>TRBJ2-7|-|TRBV7-9
ASVRRGESYEQY
>TRBJ2-7|TRBD2|TRBV27
ASSQGGAGVHEQY
>TRBJ1-6|-|TRBV28
ASSPPEGARSPLH
>TRBJ2-7|TRBD2|TRBV5-8
ASSRTSGGSYEQY
>TRBJ1-1|-|TRBV30
AWSRVDMNTEAF
>TRBJ2-7|-|TRBV3-1/TRBV3-2
ASSQDPQGDEQY
>TRBJ2-1|TRBD2|TRBV29-1
SAAGGEQF
>TRBJ2-7|-|TRBV28
ASSLGAGLTYEQY